These 26 T cell receptor beta chains originate from one sample sequenced in a study of blood T cell repertoires in COVID-19. Repertoires were generated with immunoSEQ multiplex PCR, while TCRdb's copy carries only in-frame clones and drops some. The repertoire holds a few hundred thousand clones, approximately 82% seen once, with around 1.5% in the top ten. Sequenced input: peripheral blood. Receptors were obtained from a woman in her thirties or forties who had recovered from COVID-19.

The chain recombines TRBV3-1 (or the pseudogene TRBV3-2) with TRBJ2-5, with TRBD2 matching 12 bases. The V gene's germline CDR1 is LGHDT and CDR2 YNNKEL (reference sequence). V lost 5 bases, J lost 1 base, and 8 bases stayed unmatched. The CDR3 is 17 amino acids. The CDR3 loop reads CASSYYRLAGVQETQYF. CDR3 DNA: TGTGCCAGCAGCTACTACCGACTAGCGGGGGTCCAAGAGACCCAGTACTTC.

The rearrangement uses TRBV11-2 and TRBJ2-7; a weak D match, TRBD1 (6 bases). Germline V lookup: CDR1 SGHAT, CDR2 FQNNGV. CDR3 length: 13 residues. The germline V and J ends were trimmed by 1 base and 2 bases, with 6 bases remaining between them. CDR3 loop: CASSLAGAYEQYF. The CDR3 nucleotides are TGTGCCAGCAGCTTAGCAGGGGCCTACGAGCAGTACTTC.

The V call is TRBV13, the J call TRBJ1-3; 10 bases fit TRBD1. Looked up from germline, CDR1 is PRHDT and CDR2 is FYEKMQ (reference sequence). The J segment lost 4 bases and the V segment lost 4 bases, leaving 4 bases of the junction unmatched. The CDR3 is made up of 15 amino acids. CDR3 amino acids: CASSYDRGLGNTIYF. Written as DNA, the CDR3 is TGTGCCAGCAGCTACGACAGGGGGCTCGGAAACACCATATATTTT.

The chain has TRBV12-3 or TRBV12-4 and TRBJ2-1; D gene unclear. Trimming shortened V by 3 bases and J by 7 bases, and 4 bases separated the two germline ends. The CDR3 consists of 11 residues. CDR3 region: CASSFSNEQFF. In DNA, the CDR3 is TGTGCCAGCAGTTTTAGTAATGAGCAGTTCTTC.

This chain joins TRBV28 and TRBJ2-1; D may be TRBD2 (6 bases). CDR3 length equals 12 residues. The V end lost 2 bases, the J end lost 10 bases, and 9 bases lay between the germline ends. CDR1 MDHEN and CDR2 SYDVKM come from the germline V gene. In DNA form, the CDR3 reads TGTGCCAGCAGTTTAGGGAGCGGGGAGCAGTTCTTC. The encoded protein is CASSLGSGEQFF. Based on the CDR3 plus reference TRBV28 and TRBJ2-1, the full variable domain is DVKVTQSSRYLVKRTGEKVFLECVQDMDHENMFWYRQDPGLGLRLIYFSYDVKMKEKGDIPEGYSVSREKKERFSLILESASTNQTSMYLCASSLGSGEQFFGPGTRLTVL.

The chain has TRBV7-9 and TRBJ1-5, with 10 positions matching TRBD1. This CDR3 has 16 residues. The germline V gene encodes CDR1 SEHNR and CDR2 FQNEAQ (reference sequence). The ends lost 5 bases at V and 5 bases at J; junction bases unmatched: 9. CDR3 protein: CASSQTAGTGDQPQHF. The CDR3 region has the DNA TGTGCCAGCAGCCAAACCGCGGGGACAGGGGATCAGCCCCAGCATTTT.

The chain recombines TRBV6-5 with TRBJ1-2; a weak D match, TRBD1 (5 bases). Germline lookup yields CDR1 MNHEY and CDR2 SVGAGI. The length of the CDR3 is 14 residues. V lost 0 bases to trimming and J lost 4 bases, with 9 bases between them. The CDR3 reads CASSYSGQTYGYTF. As DNA, the CDR3 is TGTGCCAGCAGTTACTCGGGGCAGACCTATGGCTACACCTTC.

The rearrangement uses TRBV5-6 and TRBJ2-5; D is undetermined. Germline V gene data show CDR1 as SGHDT and CDR2 as YYEEEE. V lost 0 bases to trimming and J lost 5 bases, with 11 bases between them. This CDR3 region has 14 residues. CDR3 bases: TGTGCCAGCAGCTTGGATGCGATCCGCGAGACCCAGTACTTC. Translated: CASSLDAIRETQYF.

The rearrangement uses TRBV28 and TRBJ1-2; D possibly corresponds to TRBD1 (6 bases). The CDR3 is 15 amino acids. Per the germline V gene, CDR1 is MDHEN and CDR2 is SYDVKM. V lost 2 bases, J lost 7 bases, and 17 bases lay in between. CDR3 nucleotide sequence: TGTGCCAGCAGTTTAGACGAGGGGGTGGGAAGTGGCTACACCTTC. It yields the protein CASSLDEGVGSGYTF.

The chain carries TRBV6-5 and TRBJ2-1; TRBD2 matches 9 bases. Germline V lookup: CDR1 MNHEY, CDR2 SVGAGI. Trimming cost V 4 bases and J 4 bases; bases outside gene matches: 8. The CDR3 consists of 16 residues. CDR3 loop: CASSSSVAGVYNEQFF. Here the CDR3 DNA reads TGTGCCAGCAGTTCATCCGTAGCGGGGGTGTACAATGAGCAGTTCTTC.

This clone was seen only a few times. The chain joins TRBV7-3 to TRBJ2-7, with a weak D call TRBD1 (5 bases). CDR3 length: 15 residues. The V and J ends lost 1 base and 4 bases respectively, with 14 bases between them. Germline assignment: CDR1 SGHTA and CDR2 FQGTGA. The CDR3 here is CASSLNAGPGYEQYF. The CDR3 DNA is TGTGCCAGCAGCTTAAATGCAGGGCCGGGTTACGAGCAGTACTTC. The full variable domain, completed using reference TRBV7-3 and TRBJ2-7, is GAGVSQTPSNKVTEKGKYVELRCDPISGHTALYWYRQSLGQGPEFLIYFQGTGAADDSGLPNDRFFAVRPEGSVSTLKIQRTERGDSAVYLCASSLNAGPGYEQYFGPGTRLTVT.

This chain joins TRBV10-2 and TRBJ2-1; a possible D gene is TRBD1 (5 bases). Between the trimmed V and J ends, which lost 3 bases and 5 bases, there was a span of 20 bases. Germline assignment: CDR1 WSHSY and CDR2 SAAADI. The CDR3 has 17 amino acids. CDR3 residues: CASSDRVFQGFDNEQFF. CDR3 sequence (DNA): TGCGCCAGCAGTGACCGGGTTTTCCAGGGTTTTGACAATGAGCAGTTCTTC.

V is TRBV29-1 and J is TRBJ2-5, with 10 bases identical to TRBD2. J gave up 0 bases and V 6 bases, and 7 bases lay outside the gene matches. The germline CDR1 and CDR2 sequences are SQVTM and ANQGSEA. The CDR3 loop spans 15 amino acids. In DNA, the CDR3 is TGCAGCGTGGGTGAGAGCGGGGGGGACCAAGAGACCCAGTACTTC. Translated, it gives CSVGESGGDQETQYF.

V and J are TRBV7-2 and TRBJ2-7; the D gene is possibly TRBD2 (7 bases). Germline V gene sequence: CDR1 SGHTA, CDR2 FQGNSA. The CDR3 extends over 17 amino acids. The ends were cut back, 0 bases at V and 4 bases at J, with 19 bases in the middle. CDR3 in DNA: TGTGCCAGCAGCTTAGCGGCGGGGGACCGAGGGGGTTACGAGCAGTACTTC. Translated, it gives CASSLAAGDRGGYEQYF.

This chain connects TRBV10-3 to TRBJ1-2; D is possibly TRBD1 (6 bases). The germline V and J ends were trimmed by 11 bases and 4 bases, with 14 bases remaining between them. Germline-derived CDR1 and CDR2 are ENHRY and SYGVKD. This CDR3 is built from 12 residues. CDR3 residues: CACRTASYGYTF. The CDR3 DNA reads as TGTGCCTGCCGGACAGCCTCCTATGGCTACACCTTC.

The chain couples TRBV6-1 to TRBJ2-3; TRBD2 aligns across 8 bases. This CDR3 is built from 15 residues. The V gene's germline CDR1 is MNHNS and CDR2 SASEGT. With 3 bases clipped from V and 2 bases from J, the junction kept 4 bases outside the gene matches. In DNA, the CDR3 is TGTGCCAGCAGTGATATAGCGGGGTACACAGATACGCAGTATTTT. This codes for CASSDIAGYTDTQYF.

The J gene is TRBJ1-2, the V gene TRBV3-1 (or the pseudogene TRBV3-2), with 8 nucleotides matching TRBD1. The CDR3 is 16 residues long. Germline V gives CDR1 LGHDT, CDR2 YNNKEL (reference sequence). After removal of 0 bases from V and 4 bases from J, the junction contained 7 bases not matched to a gene. The CDR3 sequence is CASSQDSHRGIYGYTF. The CDR3 nucleotides are TGTGCCAGCAGCCAAGATTCTCACAGGGGGATCTATGGCTACACCTTC.

V usage is TRBV14 and J usage is TRBJ1-5, with 8 bases matching TRBD1. Germline V gene data show CDR1 as SGHDN and CDR2 as FVKESK. The CDR3 is 19 amino acids. The V gene end was trimmed by 3 bases and the J gene end by 2 bases; junction bases not matched to a gene: 15. CDR3 sequence: CASSQEDRVWCNGNQPQHF. The CDR3 DNA is TGTGCCAGCAGCCAGGAGGACAGGGTATGGTGCAATGGCAATCAGCCCCAGCATTTT.

The V call is TRBV6-6, the J call TRBJ1-4; D perhaps matches TRBD1 (5 bases). The V and J ends lost 5 bases and 7 bases respectively, with 11 bases between them. Germline values: CDR1 MNHNY, CDR2 SVGAGI (reference sequence). This CDR3 has 13 amino acids. CDR3 nucleotide sequence: TGTGCCAGCAGTCCAGGGTGGGGTGAAAAACTGTTTTTT. Translating it yields CASSPGWGEKLFF.

The rearrangement links TRBV9 to TRBJ2-7; 7 nucleotides align to TRBD1. Trimming removed 4 bases from V and 3 bases from J; junction bases left unmatched: 13. The CDR3 has 16 amino acids. Germline assignment: CDR1 SGDLS and CDR2 YYNGEE. CDR3 sequence: CASSRLGQERIYEQYF. CDR3 sequence (DNA): TGTGCCAGCAGCAGACTCGGACAGGAGCGTATCTACGAGCAGTACTTC. The variable domain in full, completed from reference TRBV9 and TRBJ2-7, reads DSGVTQTPKHLITATGQRVTLRCSPRSGDLSVYWYQQSLDQGLQFLIQYYNGEERAKGNILERFSAQQFPDLHSELNLSSLELGDSALYFCASSRLGQERIYEQYFGPGTRLTVT.

This rearrangement joins TRBV5-1 to TRBJ2-7; TRBD1 matches at 7 bases. The CDR3 extends over 15 amino acids. CDR1 and CDR2 from the germline V gene are SGHRS and YFSETQ. Losses at the gene ends were 5 bases for V and 0 bases for J; bases not matched to a gene: 8. The CDR3 nucleotides are TGCGCCAGCAGTTTAACCAGGGGGACCTCCTACGAGCAGTACTTC. This translates into CASSLTRGTSYEQYF.

This chain connects TRBV6-5 to TRBJ1-4; D not resolved. Germline loops: CDR1 MNHEY, CDR2 SVGAGI. Trimming removed 2 bases from V and 2 bases from J, with 9 bases in between. The CDR3 covers 15 residues. The CDR3 nucleotides read TGTGCCAGCAGTTACAAGTACCGGACTAATGAAAAACTGTTTTTT. Amino acids: CASSYKYRTNEKLFF.

This clone was seen just once. The DNA of the CDR3 is TGCAGCGTTTCCAGGCAGGGGATAGGGACTGAAGCTTTCTTT. This encodes CSVSRQGIGTEAFF. The J gene is TRBJ1-1, the V gene TRBV29-1, with D possibly matching TRBD1 (6 bases). The CDR3 has 14 residues. CDR1 SQVTM and CDR2 ANQGSEA come from the germline V gene. Trimming left V 5 bases short and J 5 bases short, with 18 bases between.

This clone was seen only once. J is TRBJ2-1 and V is TRBV5-5; 8 positions agree with TRBD1. The germline V gene has CDR1 SGHKS and CDR2 YYEKEE (reference sequence). This CDR3 is built from 15 residues. Unmatched junction bases numbered 2, after V lost 0 bases and J lost 3 bases. CDR3 bases: TGTGCCAGCAGCTTGGTTGGACAGGGCTACAATGAGCAGTTCTTC. It encodes CASSLVGQGYNEQFF.

V and J are TRBV18 and TRBJ1-1; 9 nucleotides agree with TRBD1. Unmatched junction bases numbered 7, after V lost 5 bases and J lost 3 bases. The germline CDR1 and CDR2 sequences are KGHSH and LQKENI. The CDR3 runs 15 residues. The CDR3 DNA is TGTGCCAGCTCATTGCACAGGGGGCGCGACACTGAAGCTTTCTTT. Translated, it gives CASSLHRGRDTEAFF. Variable domain in full (rest from reference TRBV18 and TRBJ1-1): NAGVMQNPRHLVRRRGQEARLRCSPMKGHSHVYWYRQLPEEGLKFMVYLQKENIIDESGMPKERFSAEFPKEGPSILRIQQVVRGDSAAYFCASSLHRGRDTEAFFGQGTRLTVV.

This rearrangement joins TRBV9 to TRBJ2-1; 9 bases fit TRBD2. The junction had 16 bases not matched to a gene; V was cut back by 3 bases and J by 9 bases. Germline CDR1 SGDLS, CDR2 YYNGEE. The CDR3 sequence is 17 residues long. CDR3 sequence reads: CASSAANPGLAPGEQFF. The CDR3 nucleotides read TGTGCCAGCAGCGCGGCGAATCCGGGACTAGCTCCCGGTGAGCAGTTCTTC.